This T cell receptor (beta chain) was obtained from a study of blood T cell repertoires in COVID-19. On the study more broadly: There were acute and convalescent COVID-19 samples, and they came from the United States, Italy and Spain.

In the study's own analysis: Estimated nucleated cell counts came from reference gene primer amplification. Generated by immunoSEQ multiplex PCR, the TCRdb table keeps only in-frame clones and is missing some. V, J and clone size are taken as reported in that table, and D and trimming were inferred from the DNA itself. Here the sample spans roughly 240,000 clones, 86% being singletons. CDR1 and CDR2 (germline): SGHTA, FQGNSA. The junction had 6 bases not matched to a gene; V was cut back by 2 bases and J by 2 bases. The CDR3 runs 15 residues. Sequencing was done on a sample of peripheral blood. The TCR comes from a man in his late teens or twenties with active or convalescent COVID-19. The gene calls are TRBV7-2 and TRBJ2-7, with 7 bases that match TRBD1. The CDR3 DNA reads TGTGCCAGCAGCTTATACCGGGACAGAACCTACGAGCAGTACTTC. This gives the protein CASSLYRDRTYEQYF.